These T cell receptor beta chains were read from a single sample in a study of T cell repertoires in cytomegalovirus infection. TCRdb passed the reads through MiXCR, listing each CDR3 protein once. The sample lists 250,000 to 350,000 distinct CDR3 sequences; roughly 24% were seen once. Sequences were obtained from PBMCs. The receptors stem from a human donor in good health (CMV status not recorded). Some clones in this sample may be carry-over from other donors' samples. Each CDR3 is given with its conserved first and last residue. D genes are given only for firm matches. Clone size is not always given. Where it is, it says once, few, many or a class for expanded clones.

clone size	D gene	J gene	V gene	CDR3 DNA	CDR3 protein
NA	TRBD2	TRBJ2-1	TRBV15	TGTGCCACCAGCAGCCTTTTTAGCGGGCGAGTTTACAATGAGCAGTTCTTC	CATSSLFSGRVYNEQFF
few	NA	TRBJ1-2	TRBV12-3/TRBV12-4	TGTGCCAGCAGTTTGAGAGTCGGTGGCTACACCTTC	CASSLRVGGYTF
NA	NA	TRBJ2-4	TRBV20-1	TGCAGTGCTGGCGACACAGCCAAAAACATTCAGTACTTC	CSAGDTAKNIQYF
few	NA	TRBJ2-1	TRBV6-2/TRBV6-3	TGTGCCAGCAGTCCCGTGGGGTTTAATGAGCAGTTCTTC	CASSPVGFNEQFF
few	NA	TRBJ2-5	TRBV2	TGTGCCAGCAGGGAGTTGAGGATGGAGACCCAGTACTTC	CASRELRMETQYF
NA	NA	TRBJ2-5	TRBV30	TGTGCCTGGAGTCTGGCATGGGGGGAGACCCAGTACTTC	CAWSLAWGETQYF
few	NA	TRBJ2-3	TRBV20-1	TGCAGTGCTAGTAAAGCGGGTATTAGCCCAGATACGCAGTATTTT	CSASKAGISPDTQYF
few	NA	TRBJ1-2	TRBV5-1	TGCGCCAGCAGCTTGGGCCCTTCCAAAGGCTACACCTTC	CASSLGPSKGYTF
NA	NA	TRBJ1-1	TRBV7-4	TGTGCCAGCAGCAACCAGGGGAACACTGAAGCTTTCTTT	CASSNQGNTEAFF
few	NA	TRBJ2-5	TRBV11-2	TGTGCCAGCAGCCCGGGGGCCATTGGGGAGACCCAGTACTTC	CASSPGAIGETQYF
few	NA	TRBJ2-1	TRBV19	TGTGCCAGTAGTGCCCAGATTTTATCCTACAATGAGCAGTTCTTC	CASSAQILSYNEQFF
many	TRBD1	TRBJ2-2	TRBV28	TGTGCCAGCAGTCCCGGGACAGGGGGATCAGGGGAGCTGTTTTTT	CASSPGTGGSGELFF
NA	NA	TRBJ2-7	TRBV27	TGTGCCAACGACCAACAGGGGGCAAGGAGCGGGAGATACGAGCAGTACTTC	CANDQQGARSGRYEQYF
few	NA	TRBJ1-4	TRBV28	TGTGCCAGCAGTTCCGCGGGAACCGCCGGAGAGGAAAAACTGTTTTTT	CASSSAGTAGEEKLFF
NA	TRBD2	TRBJ2-1	TRBV19	TGTGCCAGTAGTTCCCGAGGGAGCGGGAGTGGGGTCTTC	CASSSRGSGSGVF
NA	NA	TRBJ1-2	TRBV7-2	TGTGCCAGCAGCTTAGCCACAGGGCTTCGCGGCTACACCTTC	CASSLATGLRGYTF
few	NA	TRBJ1-5	TRBV5-1	TGCGCCAGCAGCTTGGCTGGGGAACAGCCCCAGCATTTT	CASSLAGEQPQHF
many	NA	TRBJ2-1	TRBV14	TGTGCCAGCAGCCAACTGGGAGCAGTCCGCTACAATGAGCAGTTCTTC	CASSQLGAVRYNEQFF
many	NA	TRBJ2-7	TRBV7-8	TGTGCCAGCAGCTTAGCGGCAGGCTACTACGAGCAGTACTTC	CASSLAAGYYEQYF
NA	NA	TRBJ1-6	TRBV20-1	TGCAGTGCTAGACAAACCGGGACTGTTAATTCACCCCTCCACTTT	CSARQTGTVNSPLHF
many	NA	TRBJ1-2	TRBV7-2	TGTGCCAGCAGCCCCTCCCTCTCCCAGGGCTACACCTTC	CASSPSLSQGYTF
NA	NA	TRBJ2-7	TRBV11-2	TGTGCCAGCACCGACGGCCCCGGCGGGGCTGGCGAGCAGTACTTC	CASTDGPGGAGEQYF
NA	NA	TRBJ2-4	TRBV11-2	TGTGCCAGCAGCACCACACGGGGTCTGGCCAAAAACATTCAGTACTTC	CASSTTRGLAKNIQYF
many	TRBD2	TRBJ2-1	TRBV7-2	TGTGCCAGCAGCCTCAGGGAGGGGTCCTACAATGAGCAGTTCTTC	CASSLREGSYNEQFF
NA	NA	TRBJ1-5	TRBV20-1	TGCAGTGCTAGTGTCGCAGGGACCAATCAGCCCCAGCATTTT	CSASVAGTNQPQHF
many	NA	TRBJ2-2	TRBV12-3/TRBV12-4	TGTGCCAGCACCACCCTCGGAGGGGCAGCCGGACGAGGGGAGCTGTTTTTT	CASTTLGGAAGRGELFF
NA	TRBD1	TRBJ2-2	TRBV7-2	TGTGCCAGCAGCCGAGGGACAGGGGGAGCGGGAACGAACACCGGGGAGCTGTTTTTT	CASSRGTGGAGTNTGELFF